The TCR beta chain described here comes from a study of CD8+CD57+ T cells in acquired aplastic anemia. Study as a whole: Mean DNA quantity obtained from sorted CD4+ and CD8+ cells was 3 to 3.5 ug.

Study-level points and caveats: CD8+ Simpson's diversity in patients was not significantly different from that in controls.

The template for TCR beta VDJ and CDR3 sequence profiling was genomic DNA. Each CDR3 protein is one row after TCRdb ran MiXCR on the reads. The data hold around 170,000 distinct CDR3 sequences, with about three fifths observed a single time. This clonotype was seen repeatedly, ten times or more. The antigen is not known. The ends lost 2 bases at V and 7 bases at J; junction bases unmatched: 7. CDR3 size: 16 residues. Per the germline V gene, CDR1 is MNHEY and CDR2 is SVGAGI. The receptor's source is a human donor in good health. This chain uses TRBV6-5 with TRBJ2-1; TRBD2 matches at 11 bases. Sequences were obtained from sorted CD4+, CD8+, or CD8+CD57+ T cells (not recorded which) from PBMCs. This CDR3 is CASSYATSGSSNEQFF. For the CDR3, the DNA is TGTGCCAGCAGTTACGCCACTAGCGGGAGTTCAAATGAGCAGTTCTTC.